This TCR beta chain was identified in a study of shared clonotypes between healthy human individuals. Sequencing was at deep level. The authors distributed each subset's genomic DNA evenly over several immunoSEQ plates. Every unsorted PBMC PCR replicate was loaded with about 300 ng DNA, around 30,000 T cell genomes. As handled by the study authors: For the immunoSEQ data, sequences were junction-only without quality scores, so filtering differed. Generated by immunoSEQ multiplex PCR, the TCRdb table keeps only in-frame clones and is missing some. The V and J calls and clone size were taken over from that table, and D and trimming were inferred from the DNA. The sample yields 450,000 to 500,000 clones, around 73% seen once. Sequenced: PBMCs. The source of this sequence is a woman in her 40s in good health. Some clones in this sample may be carry-over from other donors' samples.

CDR3 nucleotides: TGTGCCAGCAGCTTAGGACAGGGGGCTCACAATGAGCAGTTCTTC. This codes for CASSLGQGAHNEQFF. The genes are TRBV7-8 and TRBJ2-1; 10 bases map to TRBD1. The CDR3 has 15 amino acids. Germline assignment: CDR1 SGHVS and CDR2 FQNEAQ. Trimming cost V 1 base and J 5 bases; bases outside gene matches: 2.